Listed here is a single TCR beta chain. Its antigen remains undetermined. Base quality data are lacking; no much larger clone is found one base away. The immunoSEQ assay at survey resolution was applied to genomic DNA for sequencing of TCRbeta rearrangements. Per the source publication's procedure: In the TCR sequencing data, the lowest productive clonotype frequency that could be detected was 2.59 x 10-5. Only productive TCRbeta rearrangements, defined as complete and in-frame sequences, were included in the analyses. Clonality for each sample was calculated as Simpson clonality in the immunoSEQ Analyzer version 3.0. Clones were binned by frequency as very rare, small, medium, large (1-20%) or hyperexpanded (>20%). Generation probabilities were estimated with OLGA 1.2.3, V-gene circos plots were generated with VDJtools, specificities were searched for in VDJdb, and CDR3 motifs were identified with GLIPH. In its TCRdb copy, this immuneACCESS table keeps in-frame sequences only and misses some clones. Where compared with another copy, unresolved V genes explain less than half of these, and the others have no known cause. For V, J and clone size, that table is used; D and trimming come from the DNA. The sample table holds about 48,000 clones, of which 60% to 75% were seen once. Together, the top ten hold less than 2% of the sample.

Buffy coats from around 37 blood donors, supplied by the Finnish Red Cross blood service, were used as healthy controls. All TCR-sequenced material derived from peripheral blood: patient blood samples and healthy donor buffy coats. Peripheral blood mononuclear cells were isolated by Ficoll-Hypaque gradient centrifugation. CD4+ cells were purified magnetically from the buffy coats of healthy controls. The Gentra Puregene Cell and Tissue kit was used for genomic DNA extraction, and quantification was performed on a Qubit 2.0 fluorometer. Its CDR3 holds 13 amino acids, cysteine through phenylalanine. Solely the CDR3 DNA is kept, with 39 bases framed from the first base. From the germline V gene, CDR1 is SNHLY and CDR2 is FYNNEI. V loses 3 bases of germline sequence and J loses 9 bases, and the interval between the two ends is 14 bases. The entry originates in a study of STAT5B mutations in CD4+ large granular lymphocyte leukemia (dated by TCRdb to 2021 to 2024). For the study in its entirety: Among the healthy controls, the CDR3 'QG' motif was associated with a particular HLA allele. Flow cytometry performed on FACSCanto II or FACSVerse showed that the purified fractions had more than 95% purity among lymphocytes. The TCRbeta repertoires of CD4+ T-cell large granular lymphocyte leukemia patients were compared with the TCRbeta repertoires of healthy blood donors.

Study-wide findings and limitations: Greater clonality appeared to be present in CD4-sorted patient repertoires than in healthy CD4+ repertoires, and the difference was retained after the putative leukemic clones were removed. Enrichment of TRBV06-family usage was observed among the top patient clones (8/27) relative to healthy controls (2/35). Data were not HLA-matched; higher clonality in CD4+ versus CD8+ T-LGLL could reflect the relatively small sample size. The main leukemic clonotypes were found to be private to each patient, although 25% of the main leukemic clonotypes were detected at low frequency in the non-leukemic repertoires of other patients.

The sample taken for sequencing was CD4+ T cells from blood buffy coats. The clonotype originates from a human donor in good health. The chain uses TRBV2 and TRBJ1-2, with the D gene uncertain. The DNA is TGTGCCAGCAGTGAGCAGGCTGGGAAGAGCTACACCTTC. Translated, this is CASSEQAGKSYTF. The CDR3 plus the reference TRBV2 and TRBJ1-2 genes for the other parts give the full variable domain: EPEVTQTPSHQVTQMGQEVILRCVPISNHLYFYWYRQILGQKVEFLVSFYNNEISEKSEIFDDQFSVERPDGSNFTLKIRSTKLEDSAMYFCASSEQAGKSYTFGSGTRLTVV.